One sample yielded the 12 T cell receptor beta chains listed below, sequenced in a study of Ad26.COV2.S vaccination and SARS-CoV-2 variants. The treatment: approximately 18 received Ad26.COV2.S at low or high dose, single or two shots; several received placebo; per-sample allocation not given. At day 63 after the first vaccine or placebo injection, samples were drawn. Clones were sequenced by immunoSEQ multiplex PCR, and TCRdb holds only the in-frame ones, with some missing. The table records about 260,000 clones, 87% of them present only once. The specimen was peripheral blood, collected in a trial of Ad26.COV2.S vaccine versus placebo. All receptors derive from a person aged 18-60 years who received the Ad26.COV2.S COVID-19 vaccine or a placebo.

This chain connects TRBV27 to TRBJ1-6; D is unresolved. The germline gives CDR1 MNHEY, CDR2 SMNVEV (reference sequence). Between the trimmed V and J ends, which lost 6 bases and 3 bases, there was a span of 6 bases. CDR3 length: 13 residues. The CDR3 bases are TGTGCCAGCAGGGCGGTCTATAATTCACCCCTCCACTTT. This encodes CASRAVYNSPLHF.

V gene TRBV18 combines with J gene TRBJ2-1; 10 bases are a match to TRBD2. The trim removed 0 bases at V and 4 bases at J, leaving 3 bases unmatched. CDR1 KGHSH and CDR2 LQKENI come from the germline V gene. This CDR3 region has 16 residues. CDR3 nucleotide sequence: TGTGCCAGCTCACCACCGAAGCGGGGGGGATACAATGAGCAGTTCTTC. As protein: CASSPPKRGGYNEQFF.

The V and J genes are TRBV5-1 and TRBJ1-4; D call uncertain. Trimming pared 2 bases from V and 0 bases from J, leaving 8 bases between. From germline, CDR1 is SGHRS and CDR2 YFSETQ. This CDR3 has 15 amino acids. The CDR3 protein is CASSLSGATNEKLFF. The CDR3 DNA follows: TGCGCCAGCAGCTTATCTGGAGCAACTAATGAAAAACTGTTTTTT.

The chain carries TRBV10-3 and TRBJ2-1; D gene uncertain. The CDR3 runs to 15 residues. Trimming left V 3 bases short and J 0 bases short, with 9 bases between. Germline V lookup: CDR1 ENHRY, CDR2 SYGVKD. The DNA for the CDR3 is TGTGCCATCAGTGAACCGACTCACTCCTACAATGAGCAGTTCTTC. It encodes CAISEPTHSYNEQFF.

The count of this clone is one. The chain carries TRBV5-1 and TRBJ1-1; D is possibly TRBD1 (6 bases). The CDR3 runs to 21 residues. The V end lost 0 bases, the J end lost 4 bases, and 31 bases lay between the germline ends. Germline values: CDR1 SGHRS, CDR2 YFSETQ. The DNA of the CDR3 is TGCGCCAGCAGCTTGGACGTAAGACGGAGTCTCACAGGGTTGGGAGGCACTGAAGCTTTCTTT. This encodes CASSLDVRRSLTGLGGTEAFF.

This sequence joins TRBV19 and TRBJ1-1; weak D call: TRBD1 (5 bases). The CDR3 totals 15 residues. Trimming stripped 7 bases from V and 1 base from J, with 16 bases between. Germline V CDR1 and CDR2: LNHDA, SQIVND (reference sequence). Written as DNA, the CDR3 is TGTGCCAGTACTCATGCCCCAACAGGGAACACTGAAGCTTTCTTT. It encodes CASTHAPTGNTEAFF. Supplemented by reference TRBV19 and TRBJ1-1, the full variable domain reads DGGITQSPKYLFRKEGQNVTLSCEQNLNHDAMYWYRQDPGQGLRLIYYSQIVNDFQKGDIAEGYSVSREKKESFPLTVTSAQKNPTAFYLCASTHAPTGNTEAFFGQGTRLTVV.

The chain is built from TRBV7-2 and TRBJ1-1, with D unresolved. Per the germline V gene, CDR1 is SGHTA and CDR2 is FQGNSA. Deletions cut 1 base from V and 2 bases from J, with 8 bases between. The CDR3 is 14 amino acids. CDR3 bases: TGTGCCAGCAGCTTAGGGCACCAAAACACTGAAGCTTTCTTT. Encoded protein: CASSLGHQNTEAFF.

This sequence joins TRBV6-6 and TRBJ1-2; the match to TRBD1 covers 10 bases. Unmatched junction bases numbered 2, after V lost 0 bases and J lost 4 bases. In germline, CDR1 is MNHNY, CDR2 SVGAGI (reference sequence). The CDR3 has 15 residues. For the CDR3, the DNA is TGTGCCAGCAGTTACTCGACAGGGGGCATCTATGGCTACACCTTC. Translated, it gives CASSYSTGGIYGYTF.

This chain uses TRBV30 with TRBJ2-7; maybe TRBD2 (5 bases). The V end was cut by 2 bases, the J end by 1 base, with 9 bases between. CDR1 and CDR2 from the germline V gene are GTSNPN and SVGIG (reference sequence). This CDR3 has 13 residues. As DNA, the CDR3 is TGTGCCTGGAGTAAAGGACTTTCCTACGAGCAGTACTTC. Translating it yields CAWSKGLSYEQYF.

This clone has a single count. The sample holds other DNA sequences that translate to the same CDR3. The chain couples TRBV24-1 to TRBJ1-5; D gene uncertain. CDR1 is KGHDR and CDR2 is SFDVKD in the germline V gene. The CDR3 runs to 14 residues. The germline V and J ends were trimmed by 4 bases and 1 base, with 7 bases remaining between them. This chain's CDR3 is CATSEGSSNQPQHF. DNA of the CDR3: TGTGCCACCAGTGAGGGGTCCAGCAATCAGCCCCAGCATTTT.

This rearrangement joins TRBV7-6 to TRBJ2-7, with 12 bases lining up with TRBD2. Germline CDR1 SGHVS, CDR2 FNYEAQ. V was clipped by 5 bases and J by 0 bases; unmatched bases: 2. CDR3 length: 15 amino acids. The CDR3 loop reads CASSQLAGGSYEQYF. CDR3 DNA: TGTGCCAGCAGCCAACTAGCGGGGGGCTCCTACGAGCAGTACTTC.

DNA for the CDR3: TGTGCCAGCAGCTTCCGTCTAGCGGGGGGCACAGATACGCAGTATTTT. It translates to CASSFRLAGGTDTQYF. This sequence joins TRBV5-4 and TRBJ2-3; 10 bases fit TRBD2. Germline values: CDR1 SGHNT, CDR2 YYREEE (reference sequence). J was trimmed by 1 base and V by 2 bases; bases with no gene match: 4. The CDR3 extends over 16 amino acids.